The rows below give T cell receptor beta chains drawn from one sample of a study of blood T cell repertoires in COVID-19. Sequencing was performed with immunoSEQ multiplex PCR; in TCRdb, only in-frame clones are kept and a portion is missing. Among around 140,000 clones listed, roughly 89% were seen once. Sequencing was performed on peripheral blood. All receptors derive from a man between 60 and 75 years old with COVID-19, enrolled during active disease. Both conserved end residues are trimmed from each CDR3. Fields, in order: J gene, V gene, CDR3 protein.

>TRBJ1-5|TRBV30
AWSNGYGTGGNQPQH
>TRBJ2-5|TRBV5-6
ASSLTEYQETQY
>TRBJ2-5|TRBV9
ASSVDVRGGFETQY
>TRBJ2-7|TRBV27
ASSLRGQYEQY
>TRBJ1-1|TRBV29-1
SAGRQTGPEAF
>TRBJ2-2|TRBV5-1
ASSLVVAGTGELF
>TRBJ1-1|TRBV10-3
AISLMSGVMNTEAF
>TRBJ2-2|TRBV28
ASEAENTGELF
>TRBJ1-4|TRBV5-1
ASSSEGTGTNEKLF
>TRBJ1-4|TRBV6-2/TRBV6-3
ASSRSPTLFSAELF
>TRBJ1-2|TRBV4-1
ASSQEQRTGNNYGYT
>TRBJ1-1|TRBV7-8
ASSRGTGGRVAF
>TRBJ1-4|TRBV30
AWSPGRGEKLF
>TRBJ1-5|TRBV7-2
ASSLDRAAQPQH
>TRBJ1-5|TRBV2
ASSTGVDQPQH
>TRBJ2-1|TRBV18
ASSTRQGISYNEQF
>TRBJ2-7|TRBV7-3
ASSLLAGVSEQY
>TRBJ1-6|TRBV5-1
ASSPGTGNSPLH
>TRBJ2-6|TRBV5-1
ASSLAFGGTGANVLT
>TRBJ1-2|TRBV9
ASSDTRGGGYT
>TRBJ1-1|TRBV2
ASTPPGMNTEAF
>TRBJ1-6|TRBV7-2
ASTSVIVSPLH
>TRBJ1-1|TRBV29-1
SVRYRQDTEAF
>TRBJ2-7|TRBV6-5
ATQLVLYEQY
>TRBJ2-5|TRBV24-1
ATSDQTSGGQETQY
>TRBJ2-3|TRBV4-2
ASSQDRGWADTQY
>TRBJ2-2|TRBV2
ASTSGGAGTGELF
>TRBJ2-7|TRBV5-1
ASSLGQALSYEQY
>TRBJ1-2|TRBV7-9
ASSHRWEPGHYGYT
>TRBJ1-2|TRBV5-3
ARSLPPGQGENYGYT
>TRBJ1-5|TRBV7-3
ASSSGAGQPQH
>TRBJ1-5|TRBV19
ASTLRTGAFQPQH
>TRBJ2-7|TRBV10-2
ASRQGAGGPYEQY
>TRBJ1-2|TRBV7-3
ASSLEARTGVHGGYT
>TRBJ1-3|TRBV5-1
ASSPGVAGNTIY
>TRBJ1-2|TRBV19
ASSNWETGALGYT
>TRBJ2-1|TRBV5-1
ASSPTGTGLDNEQF
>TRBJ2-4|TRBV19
ASRTGMWDIQY
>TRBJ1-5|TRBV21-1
ASSKEARGDSNQPQH
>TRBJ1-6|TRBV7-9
ASSLQDSPLH
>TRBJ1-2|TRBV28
ASWGQDGYT
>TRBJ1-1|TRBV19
ASSADRATEAF
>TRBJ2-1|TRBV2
ASSRGSRVGYYNEQF
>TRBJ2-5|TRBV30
AWSTGQGGTQY
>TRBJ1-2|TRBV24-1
ATSEGGDYGYT
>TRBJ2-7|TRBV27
ASSLTQVGTYEQY
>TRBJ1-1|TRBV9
ASSVAGPNTEAF
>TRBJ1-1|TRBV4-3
ASSQAGNTEAF
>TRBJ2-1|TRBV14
ASSQVVREEQF
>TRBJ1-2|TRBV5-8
ASRKSVEVHGYT
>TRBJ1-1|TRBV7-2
ASSQNTEAF
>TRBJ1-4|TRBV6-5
ASSSSGYKEKLF